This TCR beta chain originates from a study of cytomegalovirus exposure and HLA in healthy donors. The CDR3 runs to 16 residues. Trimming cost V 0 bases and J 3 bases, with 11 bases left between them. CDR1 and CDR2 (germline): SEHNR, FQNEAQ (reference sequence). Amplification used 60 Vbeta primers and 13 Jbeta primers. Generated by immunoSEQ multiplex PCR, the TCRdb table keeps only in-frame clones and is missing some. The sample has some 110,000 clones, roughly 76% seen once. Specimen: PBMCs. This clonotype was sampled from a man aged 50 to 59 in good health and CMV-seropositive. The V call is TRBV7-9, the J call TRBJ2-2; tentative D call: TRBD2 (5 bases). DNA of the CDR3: TGTGCCAGCAGCTTAGCCCCGGGATTGGACACCGGGGAGCTGTTTTTT. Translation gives CASSLAPGLDTGELFF. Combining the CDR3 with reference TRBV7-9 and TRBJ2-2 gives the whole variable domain DTGVSQNPRHKITKRGQNVTFRCDPISEHNRLYWYRQTLGQGPEFLTYFQNEAQLEKSRLLSDRFSAERPKGSFSTLEIQRTEQGDSAMYLCASSLAPGLDTGELFFGEGSRLTVL.